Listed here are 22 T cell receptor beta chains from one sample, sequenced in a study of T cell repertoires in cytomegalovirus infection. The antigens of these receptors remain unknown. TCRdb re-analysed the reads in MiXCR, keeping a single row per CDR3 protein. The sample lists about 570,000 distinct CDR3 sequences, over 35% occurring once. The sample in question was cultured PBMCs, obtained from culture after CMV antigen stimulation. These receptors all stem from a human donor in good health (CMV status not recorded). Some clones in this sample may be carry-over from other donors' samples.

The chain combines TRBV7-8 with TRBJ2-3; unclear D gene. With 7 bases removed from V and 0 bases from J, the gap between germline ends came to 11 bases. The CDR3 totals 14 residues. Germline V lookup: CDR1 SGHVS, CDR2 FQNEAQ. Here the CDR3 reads CASNRQSSTDTQYF. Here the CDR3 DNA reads TGTGCCAGCAATAGGCAGAGTAGCACAGATACGCAGTATTTT. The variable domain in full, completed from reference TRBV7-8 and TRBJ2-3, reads GAGVSQSPRYKVAKRGQDVALRCDPISGHVSLFWYQQALGQGPEFLTYFQNEAQLDKSGLPSDRFFAERPEGSVSTLKIQRTQQEDSAVYLCASNRQSSTDTQYFGPGTRLTVL.

For the CDR3, the DNA is TGTGCCAGTAGTACTCGACAGGGAGGGGGAAATGAGCAGTTCTTC. Translating it yields CASSTRQGGGNEQFF. This chain connects TRBV19 to TRBJ2-1; D is possibly TRBD1 or TRBD2 (7 bases each). The germline V gene has CDR1 LNHDA and CDR2 SQIVND (reference sequence). V gave up 4 bases and J gave up 7 bases, with 17 bases separating them. This CDR3 comprises 15 residues. Full variable domain (remainder filled in from reference TRBV19 and TRBJ2-1): DGGITQSPKYLFRKEGQNVTLSCEQNLNHDAMYWYRQDPGQGLRLIYYSQIVNDFQKGDIAEGYSVSREKKESFPLTVTSAQKNPTAFYLCASSTRQGGGNEQFFGPGTRLTVL.

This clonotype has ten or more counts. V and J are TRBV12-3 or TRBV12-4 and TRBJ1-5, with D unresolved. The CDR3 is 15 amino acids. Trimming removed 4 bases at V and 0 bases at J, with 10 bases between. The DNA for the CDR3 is TGTGCCAGCAGTTCCATAGTCCATAGCAATCAGCCCCAGCATTTT. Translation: CASSSIVHSNQPQHF.

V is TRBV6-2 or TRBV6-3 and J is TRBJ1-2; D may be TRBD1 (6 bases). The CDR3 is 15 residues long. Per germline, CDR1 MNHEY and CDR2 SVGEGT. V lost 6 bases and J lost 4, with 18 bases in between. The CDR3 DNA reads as TGTGCCAGCAGCGAAGGGCCAGGGGATCTCTATGGCTACACCTTC. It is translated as CASSEGPGDLYGYTF.

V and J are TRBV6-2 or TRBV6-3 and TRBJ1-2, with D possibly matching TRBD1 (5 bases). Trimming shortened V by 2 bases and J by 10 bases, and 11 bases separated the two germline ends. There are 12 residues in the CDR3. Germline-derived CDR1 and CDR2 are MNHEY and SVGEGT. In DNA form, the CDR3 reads TGTGCCAGCAGTTACAGGGGTTTGGACTACACCTTC. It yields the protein CASSYRGLDYTF.

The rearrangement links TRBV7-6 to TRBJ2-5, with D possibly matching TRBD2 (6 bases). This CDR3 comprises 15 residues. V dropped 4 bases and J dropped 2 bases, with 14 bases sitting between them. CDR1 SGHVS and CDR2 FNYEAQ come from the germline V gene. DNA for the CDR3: TGTGCCAGCAGCTGGGCCGGGACTCCTCAAGAGACCCAGTACTTC. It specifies CASSWAGTPQETQYF.

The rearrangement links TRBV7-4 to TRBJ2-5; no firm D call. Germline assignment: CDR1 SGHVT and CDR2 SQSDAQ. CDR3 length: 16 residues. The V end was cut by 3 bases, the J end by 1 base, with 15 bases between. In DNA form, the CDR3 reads TGTGCCAGCAGCTTGAAAGGCGCTCCGTCCCAAGAGACCCAGTACTTC. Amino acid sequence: CASSLKGAPSQETQYF.

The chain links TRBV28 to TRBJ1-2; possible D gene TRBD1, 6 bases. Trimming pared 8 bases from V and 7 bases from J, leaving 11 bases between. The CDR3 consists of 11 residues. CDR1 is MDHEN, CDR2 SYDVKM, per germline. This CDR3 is CASGDRFGYTF. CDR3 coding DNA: TGTGCCAGCGGAGACAGGTTTGGCTACACCTTC.

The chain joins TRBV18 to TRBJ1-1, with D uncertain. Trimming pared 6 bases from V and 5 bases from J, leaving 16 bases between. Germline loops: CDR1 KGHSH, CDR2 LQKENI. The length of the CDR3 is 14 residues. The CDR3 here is CASSPGGRETEAFF. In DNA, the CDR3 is TGTGCCAGCTCTCCAGGAGGCCGGGAAACTGAAGCTTTCTTT.

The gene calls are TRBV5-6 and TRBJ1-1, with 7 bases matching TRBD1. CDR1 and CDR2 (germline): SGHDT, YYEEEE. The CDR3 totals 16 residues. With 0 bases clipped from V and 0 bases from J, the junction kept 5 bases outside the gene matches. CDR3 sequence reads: CASSLDRGEMNTEAFF. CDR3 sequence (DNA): TGTGCCAGCAGCTTGGACAGGGGAGAAATGAACACTGAAGCTTTCTTT.

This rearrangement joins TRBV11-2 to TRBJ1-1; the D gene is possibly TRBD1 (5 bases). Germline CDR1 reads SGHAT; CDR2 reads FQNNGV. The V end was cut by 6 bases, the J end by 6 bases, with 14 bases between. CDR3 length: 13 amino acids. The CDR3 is CASRPIGAPEAFF. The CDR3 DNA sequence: TGTGCCAGCAGGCCTATCGGGGCCCCTGAAGCTTTCTTT.

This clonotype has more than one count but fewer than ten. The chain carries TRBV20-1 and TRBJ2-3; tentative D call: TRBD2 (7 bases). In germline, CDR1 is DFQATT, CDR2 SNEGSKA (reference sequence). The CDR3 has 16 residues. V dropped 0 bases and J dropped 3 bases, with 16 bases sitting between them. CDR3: CSARDAWGGLTDTQYF. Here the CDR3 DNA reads TGCAGTGCTAGAGATGCGTGGGGGGGCCTTACAGATACGCAGTATTTT.

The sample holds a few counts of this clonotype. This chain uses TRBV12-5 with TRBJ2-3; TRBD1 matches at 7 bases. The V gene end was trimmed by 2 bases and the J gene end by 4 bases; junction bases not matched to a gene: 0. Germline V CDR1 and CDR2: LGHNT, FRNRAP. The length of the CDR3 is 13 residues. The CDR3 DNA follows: TGTGCTAGTGGTTTGACAGGGGCAGATACGCAGTATTTT. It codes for CASGLTGADTQYF.

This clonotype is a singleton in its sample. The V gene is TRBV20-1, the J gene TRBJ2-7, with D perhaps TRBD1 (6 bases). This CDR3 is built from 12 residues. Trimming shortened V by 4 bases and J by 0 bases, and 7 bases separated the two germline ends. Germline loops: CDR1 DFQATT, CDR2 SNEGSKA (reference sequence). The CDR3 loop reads CSAIGGSYEQYF. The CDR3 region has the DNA TGCAGTGCTATAGGGGGCTCCTACGAGCAGTACTTC.

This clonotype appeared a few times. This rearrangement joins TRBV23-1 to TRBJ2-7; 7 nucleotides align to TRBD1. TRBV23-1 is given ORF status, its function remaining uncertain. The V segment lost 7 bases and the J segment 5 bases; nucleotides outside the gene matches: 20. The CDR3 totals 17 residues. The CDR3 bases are TGCGCCAGCATATATCAGGTCCGGGACAGCCATAACCACGAGCAGTACTTC. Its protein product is CASIYQVRDSHNHEQYF.

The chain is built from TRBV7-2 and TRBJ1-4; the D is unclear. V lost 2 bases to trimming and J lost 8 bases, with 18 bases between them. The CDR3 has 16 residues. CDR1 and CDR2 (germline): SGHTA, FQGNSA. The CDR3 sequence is CASSLWGGPTSEKLFF. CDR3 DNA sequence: TGTGCCAGCAGCTTATGGGGTGGCCCAACTAGCGAAAAACTGTTTTTT.

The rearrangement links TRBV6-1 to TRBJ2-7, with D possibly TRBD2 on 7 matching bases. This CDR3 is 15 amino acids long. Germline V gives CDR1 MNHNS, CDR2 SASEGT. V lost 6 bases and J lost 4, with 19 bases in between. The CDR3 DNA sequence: TGTGCCAGCAGCGTGAACTGGGGGGGCGGGTACGAGCAGTACTTC. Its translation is CASSVNWGGGYEQYF.

CDR3 DNA: TGTGCCACCACCACAAAGGTGGCGGGAGAGGTTACAGATACGCAGTATTTT. Protein product: CATTTKVAGEVTDTQYF. The V call is TRBV24-1, the J call TRBJ2-3, with 7 bases aligning to TRBD2. The CDR3 has 17 amino acids. CDR1 KGHDR and CDR2 SFDVKD come from the germline V gene. Trimming cost V 8 bases and J 3 bases; bases outside gene matches: 16.

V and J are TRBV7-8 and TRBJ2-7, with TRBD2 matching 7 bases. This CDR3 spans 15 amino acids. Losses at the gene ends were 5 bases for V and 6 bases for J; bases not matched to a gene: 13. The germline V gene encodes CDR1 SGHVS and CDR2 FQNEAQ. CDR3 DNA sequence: TGTGCCAGCAGCATAAGGACTAGGCCCCTTGCCGAGCAGTACTTC. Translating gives CASSIRTRPLAEQYF.

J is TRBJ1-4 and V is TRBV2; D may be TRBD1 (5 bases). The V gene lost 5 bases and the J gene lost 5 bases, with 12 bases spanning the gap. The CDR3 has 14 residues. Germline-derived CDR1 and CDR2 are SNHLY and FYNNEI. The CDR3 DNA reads TGTGCCAGCAGTTTGGGGCCGGTCAATGAAAAACTGTTTTTT. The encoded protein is CASSLGPVNEKLFF.

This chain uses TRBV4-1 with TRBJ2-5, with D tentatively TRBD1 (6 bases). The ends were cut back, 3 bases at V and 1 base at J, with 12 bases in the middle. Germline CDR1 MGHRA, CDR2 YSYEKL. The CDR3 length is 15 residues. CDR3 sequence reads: CASSQDRWRQETQYF. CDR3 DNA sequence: TGCGCCAGCAGCCAGGACAGATGGCGCCAAGAGACCCAGTACTTC.

For the CDR3, the DNA is TGTGCCAGCTCACCCGGGACACCAAATGAAAAACTGTTTTTT. Amino acid sequence: CASSPGTPNEKLFF. The chain has TRBV18 and TRBJ1-4; maybe TRBD1 (6 bases). The V end was cut by 3 bases, the J end by 5 bases, with 10 bases between. Germline assignment: CDR1 KGHSH and CDR2 LQKENI. This CDR3 has 14 residues.